This T cell receptor (beta chain) is from a study of response to subunit inactivated influenza vaccine. TCRdb reprocessed the RT-PCR reads via MiXCR and lists one record per CDR3 protein. Of roughly 790,000 distinct CDR3 sequences listed, around 20% are singletons. CDR1 MDHEN and CDR2 SYDVKM come from the germline V gene. Trimming shortened V by 2 bases and J by 2 bases, and 13 bases separated the two germline ends. This CDR3 is built from 15 residues. Sample: PBMCs from blood, taken 5 days after vaccination. V usage is TRBV28 and J usage is TRBJ2-7; tentative D call: TRBD1 (5 bases). This clonotype was obtained from a man aged 45-60 years who received an inactivated influenza vaccine. The CDR3 protein is CASSLPIGQTYEQYF. CDR3 nucleotide sequence: TGTGCCAGCAGTTTACCCATAGGACAAACCTACGAGCAGTACTTC.